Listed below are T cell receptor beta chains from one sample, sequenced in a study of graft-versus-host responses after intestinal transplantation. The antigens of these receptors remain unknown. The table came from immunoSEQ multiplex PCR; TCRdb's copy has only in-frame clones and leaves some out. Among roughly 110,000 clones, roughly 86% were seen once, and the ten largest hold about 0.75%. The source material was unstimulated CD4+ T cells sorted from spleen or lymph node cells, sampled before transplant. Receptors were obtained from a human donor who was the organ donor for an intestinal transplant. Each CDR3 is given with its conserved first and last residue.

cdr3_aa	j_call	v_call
CASSLHNEQFF	TRBJ2-1	TRBV5-1
CAIRTLAGVYTDTQYF	TRBJ2-3	TRBV10-3
CASSTGPDKYRRAFF	TRBJ1-1	TRBV5-1
CASRKGETQYF	TRBJ2-5	TRBV5-6
CASSVARASGSRGEQFF	TRBJ2-1	TRBV9
CASSQEVSRATNEKLFF	TRBJ1-4	TRBV4-2
CASSSRLAGGINTGELFF	TRBJ2-2	TRBV7-9
CASSLSGPGRWVDGYTF	TRBJ1-2	TRBV7-2
CASSSGGAGAYEQYF	TRBJ2-7	TRBV6-5
CASSSGQGDTGELFF	TRBJ2-2	TRBV7-9
CASSQRAGGSTDTQYF	TRBJ2-3	TRBV4-1
CSVGVTNYGYTF	TRBJ1-2	TRBV29-1
CASTPRYEQYF	TRBJ2-7	TRBV6-6